In its sample, the clone carrying this TCR beta chain was seen a few times. RNA transcripts yielded amplified TCR beta CDR3 regions. Primed by the HTBI set, a first-round RT-PCR was run on the TCR CDR3. In TCRdb, the multiplex PCR reads were re-called with MiXCR into one record per CDR3 protein. The data show a few hundred thousand distinct CDR3 sequences, around 15% seen once. The J segment lost 1 base and the V segment lost 2 bases, leaving 9 bases of the junction unmatched. This CDR3 is built from 17 residues. This entry belongs to a study of T cells in Graves' hyperthyroidism and ophthalmopathy. The receptor was isolated from a young woman with Graves' hyperthyroidism. The sample taken for sequencing was blood. The V gene is TRBV12-3 or TRBV12-4, the J gene TRBJ1-1, with 8 bases fitting TRBD1. This chain's CDR3 is CASSLIVGQGANTEAFF. Written as DNA, the CDR3 is TGTGCCAGCAGTTTAATAGTCGGGCAGGGGGCGAACACTGAAGCTTTCTTT.